These T cell receptor beta chains were read from a single sample in a study of T cell responses to AZD1222 COVID-19 vaccine. Sequencing was performed with immunoSEQ multiplex PCR; in TCRdb, only in-frame clones are kept and a portion is missing. Among about 99,000 clones listed, about 87% were seen once. The sequencing used peripheral blood, collected on day 0 of AZD1222 vaccination. These receptors all stem from an adult in good health. Each CDR3 is given with its conserved first and last residue. Each record gives: J gene, clone size, V gene, D gene, CDR3 protein, CDR3 DNA. D genes are given only for firm matches. Expanded clones get a size class; other rows say once, few or many, or leave the size out.

>TRBJ2-3|NA|TRBV5-5|TRBD2
CASSLGLQRGPTDTQYF
TGTGCCAGCAGCTTGGGTCTTCAGCGGGGGCCCACAGATACGCAGTATTTT
>TRBJ1-1|NA|TRBV11-3|NA
CASSLTVNTEAFF
TGTGCCAGCAGCTTAACGGTGAACACTGAAGCTTTCTTT
>TRBJ1-3|NA|TRBV5-1|NA
CASSLEGNTIYF
TGCGCCAGCAGCTTGGAAGGAAACACCATATATTTT
>TRBJ1-3|NA|TRBV5-1|NA
CASSLAASGNTIYF
TGCGCCAGCAGCTTGGCTGCCAGCGGAAACACCATATATTTT
>TRBJ1-5|NA|TRBV4-1|NA
CASSLPSGPQHF
TGCGCCAGCAGCCTCCCCTCCGGGCCCCAGCATTTT
>TRBJ2-7|NA|TRBV6-5|TRBD2
CASRTSGSYEQYF
TGTGCCAGCCGGACTAGCGGGTCCTACGAGCAGTACTTC
>TRBJ2-5|NA|TRBV2|TRBD2
CASKTSGGETQYF
TGTGCCAGCAAGACTAGCGGGGGGGAGACCCAGTACTTC
>TRBJ2-3|NA|TRBV6-5|NA
CASSYSPGATDTQYF
TGTGCCAGCAGTTACTCGCCGGGGGCCACAGATACGCAGTATTTT
>TRBJ1-5|once|TRBV11-2|NA
CASSLVPNQPQHF
TGTGCCAGCAGCTTAGTGCCGAATCAGCCCCAGCATTTT
>TRBJ2-1|few|TRBV4-3|TRBD2
CASSSRTSGINNEQFF
TGCGCCAGCAGCTCCCGGACTAGCGGGATTAACAATGAGCAGTTCTTC
>TRBJ2-1|once|TRBV2|NA
CASSRSVQVNEQFF
TGTGCCAGCAGCCGTTCGGTCCAAGTCAATGAGCAGTTCTTC
>TRBJ1-1|NA|TRBV27|TRBD1
CASSEDRERSEAFF
TGTGCCAGCAGTGAGGACAGGGAACGGTCCGAAGCTTTCTTT
>TRBJ1-6|few|TRBV4-1|NA
CASSPSLQGLSYNSPLHF
TGCGCCAGCAGCCCCTCCCTCCAGGGGTTGTCCTATAATTCACCCCTCCACTTT
>TRBJ1-2|NA|TRBV19|NA
CASSIDFKYGYTF
TGTGCCAGTAGTATAGATTTCAAGTATGGCTACACCTTC
>TRBJ1-2|once|TRBV28|TRBD1
CASRSTGVGENYGYTF
TGTGCCAGCAGGTCGACAGGGGTCGGCGAGAACTATGGCTACACCTTC
>TRBJ1-4|NA|TRBV15|NA
CATSSPNEKLFF
TGTGCCACCAGCAGCCCAAATGAAAAACTGTTTTTT
>TRBJ2-4|NA|TRBV12-3/TRBV12-4|NA
CASSSRLGGIQYF
TGTGCCAGCAGTTCCAGGCTAGGCGGCATTCAGTACTTC
>TRBJ1-2|NA|TRBV7-8|TRBD1
CASSLTPGQGAGVYGYTF
TGTGCCAGCAGCTTGACCCCGGGACAGGGGGCGGGGGTCTATGGCTACACCTTC
>TRBJ1-4|NA|TRBV18|TRBD1
CASSTLQGATTTNEKLFF
TGTGCCAGCTCGACCCTTCAGGGGGCTACGACAACTAATGAAAAACTGTTTTTT
>TRBJ2-7|NA|TRBV4-3|NA
CASSPKVGAHEQYF
TGCGCCAGCAGTCCGAAAGTGGGGGCGCACGAGCAGTACTTC
>TRBJ2-1|NA|TRBV27|TRBD2
CASSLFAGAYNEQFF
TGTGCCAGCAGTTTATTCGCGGGAGCCTACAATGAGCAGTTCTTC
>TRBJ2-2|NA|TRBV11-3|TRBD2
CASSPRPSGGGELFF
TGTGCCAGCAGCCCCCGGCCTAGCGGTGGCGGGGAGCTGTTTTTT
>TRBJ2-7|NA|TRBV7-2|TRBD2
CASSRRLAGPDEQYF
TGTGCCAGCAGCCGGCGGCTAGCGGGGCCGGACGAGCAGTACTTC
>TRBJ2-2|NA|TRBV6-4|TRBD1
CASSRTGSTGELFF
TGTGCCAGCAGTAGGACAGGGTCCACCGGGGAGCTGTTTTTT
>TRBJ2-1|NA|TRBV7-2|NA
CASSLVGYEQFF
TGTGCCAGCAGCTTAGTGGGTTATGAGCAGTTCTTC
>TRBJ1-2|NA|TRBV7-2|TRBD1
CASTYSRTGADYGYTF
TGTGCCAGCACCTACTCCCGGACAGGGGCGGACTATGGCTACACCTTC
>TRBJ1-6|NA|TRBV23-1|NA
CASSQLYARGSPLHF
TGCGCCAGCAGTCAATTGTACGCGAGGGGTTCACCCCTCCACTTT